What follows is one T cell receptor (beta chain) and its context. Its target is not known. The data originate from a study of cytomegalovirus exposure and HLA in healthy donors. J gave up 4 bases and V 2 bases, and 3 bases lay outside the gene matches. Germline-derived CDR1 and CDR2 are GTSNPN and SVGIG (reference sequence). The CDR3 runs 14 residues. PCR used 60 Vbeta primers and 13 Jbeta primers. In the authors' workflow: A later analysis tallied 87 million or so unique TCR beta chains, about 11 million of them shared. Produced via immunoSEQ multiplex PCR; TCRdb's table is partial and in-frame only. That table supplies the V and J calls and clone size; D and trimming were determined from the DNA. The sample holds around 130,000 clones, around three fifths seen once. Study observations and caveats: A classifier reportedly called cytomegalovirus status with high sensitivity and specificity. While the bulk of TCR sequences proved rare, some public TCRs turned up in many donors. The records held CMV serostatus as the only immune exposure information.

This clonotype originated in a woman in her forties in good health and CMV-seropositive. Specimen: PBMCs. The chain has TRBV30 and TRBJ1-5, with 9 bases that match TRBD1. The CDR3 spells CAWSTGTGNQPQHF. For the CDR3, the DNA is TGTGCCTGGAGTACCGGGACAGGGAATCAGCCCCAGCATTTT.